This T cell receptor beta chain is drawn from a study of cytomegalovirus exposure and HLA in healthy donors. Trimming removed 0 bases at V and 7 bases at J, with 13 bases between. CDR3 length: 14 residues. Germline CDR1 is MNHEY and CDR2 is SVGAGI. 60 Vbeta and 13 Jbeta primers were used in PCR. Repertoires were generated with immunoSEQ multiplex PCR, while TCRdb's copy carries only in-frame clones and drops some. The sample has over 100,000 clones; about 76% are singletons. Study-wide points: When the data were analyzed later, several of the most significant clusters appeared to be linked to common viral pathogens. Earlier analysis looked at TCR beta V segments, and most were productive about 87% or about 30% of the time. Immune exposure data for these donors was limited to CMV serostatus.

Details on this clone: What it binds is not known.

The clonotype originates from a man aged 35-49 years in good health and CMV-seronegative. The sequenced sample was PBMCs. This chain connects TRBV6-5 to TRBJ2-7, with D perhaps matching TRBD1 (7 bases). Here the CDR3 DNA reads TGTGCCAGCAGTTACTCAGGAGGGGGCGGTGAGCAGTACTTC. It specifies CASSYSGGGGEQYF.